Shown below are 9 T cell receptor beta chains from a single sample sequenced in a study of blood T cell repertoires in COVID-19. Only in-frame clones appear in the TCRdb table, and some are missing; sequencing was by immunoSEQ multiplex PCR. Of 500,000 to 600,000 clones listed, around nine tenths are singletons. The sequencing input was peripheral blood. These receptors were collected from a woman between 50 and 59 years old with COVID-19, enrolled during active disease.

The chain couples TRBV7-9 to TRBJ1-3; D remains ambiguous. CDR3 length: 14 residues. Germline V gene data show CDR1 as SEHNR and CDR2 as FQNEAQ (reference sequence). V gave up 8 bases and J gave up 0 bases, with 11 bases separating them. The CDR3, as DNA: TGTGCCAGCTCCAGCGGGAGCTCTGGAAACACCATATATTTT. This sequence encodes CASSSGSSGNTIYF.

The genes are TRBV7-8 and TRBJ1-2; no definite D call. The germline CDR1 and CDR2 sequences are SGHVS and FQNEAQ. The length of the CDR3 is 13 residues. Trimming left V 5 bases short and J 4 bases short, with 11 bases between. The CDR3 is CASSVAGSYGYTF. In DNA form, the CDR3 reads TGTGCCAGCAGCGTCGCAGGAAGCTATGGCTACACCTTC.

The chain combines TRBV19 with TRBJ1-1; the match to TRBD1 covers 7 bases. This CDR3 has 14 residues. V was clipped by 5 bases and J by 4 bases; unmatched bases: 7. Germline CDR1 reads LNHDA; CDR2 reads SQIVND (reference sequence). CDR3 protein: CASSLAGGVTEAFF. For the CDR3, the DNA is TGTGCCAGTAGTTTGGCAGGGGGAGTCACTGAAGCTTTCTTT.

This rearrangement joins TRBV19 to TRBJ2-7, with 9 bases lining up with TRBD1. This CDR3 is 15 amino acids long. The trim removed 8 bases at V and 3 bases at J, leaving 11 bases unmatched. CDR1 LNHDA and CDR2 SQIVND come from the germline V gene (reference sequence). The CDR3 sequence: CASSQERTGDYEQYF. The CDR3 DNA reads TGTGCCAGTTCCCAAGAACGGACAGGGGACTACGAGCAGTACTTC.

This clone has a handful of counts. The rearrangement uses TRBV18 and TRBJ1-6, with a tentative D call TRBD1 (5 bases). Trimming took 0 bases from V and 8 from J, leaving 8 bases between them. The CDR3 runs to 14 residues. Germline CDR1 reads KGHSH; CDR2 reads LQKENI. CDR3 nucleotide sequence: TGTGCCAGCTCACCACCGACAGCGCATTCACCCCTCCACTTT. Protein product: CASSPPTAHSPLHF.

The V and J genes are TRBV5-4 and TRBJ2-7; the match to TRBD1 covers 8 bases. Trimming removed 4 bases from V and 2 bases from J; junction bases left unmatched: 8. The CDR3 loop spans 15 amino acids. CDR1 SGHNT and CDR2 YYREEE come from the germline V gene (reference sequence). CDR3 residues: CASSPQGAATYEQYF. The CDR3 region has the DNA TGTGCCAGCAGCCCGCAGGGGGCGGCCACCTACGAGCAGTACTTC.

The chain recombines TRBV9 with TRBJ1-3; TRBD1 agrees at 9 bases. V lost 2 bases, J lost 1 base, and 13 bases stayed unmatched. Looked up from germline, CDR1 is SGDLS and CDR2 is YYNGEE. This CDR3 has 19 residues. In DNA form, the CDR3 reads TGTGCCAGCAGCGTTACACCCGGGGGGACAGGGACTTCTGGAAACACCATATATTTT. Translating gives CASSVTPGGTGTSGNTIYF.

The chain recombines TRBV28 with TRBJ2-5; TRBD2 agrees at 8 bases. Trimming at V came to 3 bases and at J to 3 bases, leaving 12 bases not matched to a gene. Looked up from germline, CDR1 is MDHEN and CDR2 is SYDVKM. The CDR3 totals 17 residues. The CDR3 coding sequence is TGTGCCAGCAGTTTCGATCTCCCTACGGGGGGGAAAGAGACCCAGTACTTC. Protein product: CASSFDLPTGGKETQYF.

V gene TRBV6-5 combines with J gene TRBJ2-1, with D perhaps matching TRBD1 (5 bases). This CDR3 is built from 13 residues. V lost 7 bases and J 9 bases, leaving 16 bases between the germline ends. The V gene's germline CDR1 is MNHEY and CDR2 SVGAGI. Here the CDR3 reads CASNQGGSSEQFF. The CDR3 region has the DNA TGTGCCAGCAATCAGGGCGGAAGCAGTGAGCAGTTCTTC.